This record covers a single T cell receptor (beta chain). Its specificity is not known. The data were obtained in a study of T cells in Graves' hyperthyroidism and ophthalmopathy. TCR beta CDR3 sequences were amplified from RNA transcripts. The TCR CDR3 first-round RT-PCR relied on the HTBI primer set. In TCRdb, the multiplex PCR reads were re-called with MiXCR into one record per CDR3 protein. This table holds roughly 750,000 distinct CDR3 sequences, about 17% found once. Study-wide findings and caveats: Most thyroid clonotypes expanded above 0.001 were also detected in blood. The authors' 13 V-J model separated ophthalmopathy from stable hyperthyroidism.

Trimming took 4 bases from V and 0 from J; bases not matched to a gene: 11. Germline lookup yields CDR1 LGHDT and CDR2 YNNKEL (reference sequence). There are 18 residues in the CDR3. The hyperthyroidism patients had all been newly diagnosed, and their disease duration was under 2 months. Their ages ranged from 18 to 65 years. Each diagnosis drew on symptoms, thyroxine, TRAb, thyroid ultrasound and orbital computed tomography findings. This receptor was identified in a man aged 18 to 29 with Graves' hyperthyroidism. J is TRBJ2-2 and V is TRBV3-1; 7 bases align to TRBD2. The sequenced sample consisted of blood. CDR3 DNA: TGTGCCAGCAGCCGAGTTTCGGGGAGGGCCTCGAACACCGGGGAGCTGTTTTTT. Protein: CASSRVSGRASNTGELFF.